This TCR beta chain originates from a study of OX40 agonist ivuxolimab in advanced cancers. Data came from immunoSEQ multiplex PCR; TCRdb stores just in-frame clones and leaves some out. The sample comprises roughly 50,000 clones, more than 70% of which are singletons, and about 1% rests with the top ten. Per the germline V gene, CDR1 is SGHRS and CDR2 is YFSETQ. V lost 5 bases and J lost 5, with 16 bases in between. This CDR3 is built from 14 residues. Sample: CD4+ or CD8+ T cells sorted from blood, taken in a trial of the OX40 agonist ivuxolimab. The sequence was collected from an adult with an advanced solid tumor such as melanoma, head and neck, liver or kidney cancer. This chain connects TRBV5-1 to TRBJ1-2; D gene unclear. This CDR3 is CASSRGSGSYGYTF. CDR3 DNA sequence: TGCGCCAGCAGTCGCGGGTCTGGATCATATGGCTACACCTTC.